Shown below are 12 T cell receptor beta chains from a single sample sequenced in a study of T cell repertoires in cytomegalovirus infection. TCRdb re-called the reads through MiXCR, storing one row per CDR3 protein. Of about 350,000 distinct CDR3 sequences in the sample, roughly a third were seen once. These receptors lack a known antigen. Here the sequenced sample was cultured PBMCs, taken from culture after CMV antigen stimulation. These receptors originate from a human donor in good health (CMV status not recorded). Some clones in this sample may be carry-over from other donors' samples.

The CDR3 coding sequence is TGTGCCACCAGAAACGGGACTAGCGGGTGGTATTCTATGGACGAGCAGTACTTC. Amino acid sequence: CATRNGTSGWYSMDEQYF. The chain has TRBV15 and TRBJ2-7; 12 positions match TRBD2. With 6 bases clipped from V and 5 bases from J, the junction kept 17 bases outside the gene matches. Germline V gene data show CDR1 as LNHNV and CDR2 as YYDKDF (reference sequence). The CDR3 totals 18 residues.

The chain couples TRBV18 to TRBJ2-1, with 13 positions matching TRBD2. Germline V gene data show CDR1 as KGHSH and CDR2 as LQKENI. This CDR3 is built from 16 residues. V trimming: 5 bases; J trimming: 0 bases; junction bases outside the gene matches: 1. CDR3 protein: CASSGTSGISYNEQFF. The CDR3 DNA reads as TGTGCCAGCTCAGGGACTAGCGGGATCTCCTACAATGAGCAGTTCTTC.

The chain uses TRBV5-1 and TRBJ2-5; no firm D call. Trimming removed 5 bases from V and 5 bases from J, with 16 bases in between. This CDR3 has 14 amino acids. Per the germline V gene, CDR1 is SGHRS and CDR2 is YFSETQ. CDR3 nucleotide sequence: TGCGCCAGCAGTACGTTAGGGCTGGTGGAGACCCAGTACTTC. It specifies CASSTLGLVETQYF.

The rearrangement links TRBV6-2 or TRBV6-3 to TRBJ2-3; perhaps D is TRBD1 or TRBD2 (6 bases each). Germline loops: CDR1 MNHEY, CDR2 SVGEGT. This CDR3 has 15 residues. V dropped 2 bases and J dropped 1 base, with 10 bases sitting between them. CDR3 DNA sequence: TGTGCCAGCAGTTACGGGGGGCAGCGCACAGATACGCAGTATTTT. Protein: CASSYGGQRTDTQYF.

Only a few counts were recorded for this clonotype. The chain links TRBV4-3 to TRBJ2-2; 8 nucleotides agree with TRBD2. The V and J ends lost 1 base and 6 bases, in that order; junction bases with no gene match: 16. Germline CDR1 and CDR2: LGHNA and YSLEER. The CDR3 runs 19 residues. The CDR3 reads CASSQVSGVGRASPGELFF. CDR3 sequence (DNA): TGCGCCAGCAGCCAAGTTTCCGGGGTCGGGAGGGCCTCTCCCGGGGAGCTGTTTTTT.

This sequence joins TRBV27 and TRBJ1-2; D gene ambiguous. The V end was cut by 6 bases, the J end by 8 bases, with 25 bases between. In germline, CDR1 is MNHEY, CDR2 SMNVEV (reference sequence). This CDR3 is 16 amino acids long. CDR3 nucleotide sequence: TGTGCCAGCAGGGAGACACTTGAGGGTCGAGGACGGGGCTACACCTTC. This encodes CASRETLEGRGRGYTF.

This clonotype was detected a few times. The chain joins TRBV7-9 to TRBJ2-1; perhaps TRBD2 as D (6 bases). Trimming took 5 bases from V and 4 from J, leaving 21 bases between them. The CDR3 has 17 residues. Germline-derived CDR1 and CDR2 are SEHNR and FQNEAQ (reference sequence). The CDR3 here is CASSPLGAFGGYNEQFF. The CDR3 DNA is TGTGCCAGCAGCCCCCTTGGAGCTTTTGGGGGGTACAATGAGCAGTTCTTC.

This clonotype was counted at least ten times. The V and J genes are TRBV20-1 and TRBJ2-7; perhaps D is TRBD1 or TRBD2 (5 bases each). This CDR3 is 14 amino acids long. In germline, CDR1 is DFQATT, CDR2 SNEGSKA (reference sequence). V shed 3 bases and J shed 0 bases, with 12 bases lying between them. The DNA for the CDR3 is TGCAGTGCTAGGTTTAAGGGACGCTCCTACGAGCAGTACGTC. Protein sequence: CSARFKGRSYEQYV.

This clonotype was seen once. CDR3 DNA sequence: TGTGCCAGCAGCTTCCGCGGCGGGGGGCTGAGAGAGACCCAGTACTTC. Its translation is CASSFRGGGLRETQYF. The chain is built from TRBV11-2 and TRBJ2-5; 8 nucleotides line up with TRBD2. CDR3 size: 16 residues. Germline values: CDR1 SGHAT, CDR2 FQNNGV. Losses at the gene ends were 3 bases for V and 4 bases for J; bases not matched to a gene: 10.

The sample holds a few counts of this clonotype. The genes are TRBV12-3 or TRBV12-4 and TRBJ1-5, with unresolved D. V was shortened by 6 bases and J by 1 base, with 13 bases between the two germline ends. The CDR3 is 15 residues long. The CDR3 reads CASSYTGGSNQPQHF. The CDR3 DNA sequence: TGTGCCAGCAGCTACACGGGAGGGAGCAATCAGCCCCAGCATTTT.

This clonotype was picked up many times. The gene calls are TRBV7-2 and TRBJ2-1; TRBD2 matches 9 bases. The CDR3 is 17 amino acids. The trim removed 2 bases at V and 5 bases at J, leaving 10 bases unmatched. In germline, CDR1 is SGHTA, CDR2 FQGNSA. CDR3 sequence reads: CASSLREAGGPNNEQFF. In nucleotides, the CDR3 is TGTGCCAGCAGCTTACGGGAGGCGGGAGGGCCAAACAATGAGCAGTTCTTC.

The genes are TRBV4-3 and TRBJ2-1; TRBD2 agrees at 13 bases. J was trimmed by 15 bases and V by 1 base; bases with no gene match: 3. This CDR3 contains 13 residues. Germline V gives CDR1 LGHNA, CDR2 YSLEER. In nucleotides, the CDR3 is TGCGCCAGCAGCCAAGCACTAGCGGGAGGGTCGTTCTTC. Protein: CASSQALAGGSFF.